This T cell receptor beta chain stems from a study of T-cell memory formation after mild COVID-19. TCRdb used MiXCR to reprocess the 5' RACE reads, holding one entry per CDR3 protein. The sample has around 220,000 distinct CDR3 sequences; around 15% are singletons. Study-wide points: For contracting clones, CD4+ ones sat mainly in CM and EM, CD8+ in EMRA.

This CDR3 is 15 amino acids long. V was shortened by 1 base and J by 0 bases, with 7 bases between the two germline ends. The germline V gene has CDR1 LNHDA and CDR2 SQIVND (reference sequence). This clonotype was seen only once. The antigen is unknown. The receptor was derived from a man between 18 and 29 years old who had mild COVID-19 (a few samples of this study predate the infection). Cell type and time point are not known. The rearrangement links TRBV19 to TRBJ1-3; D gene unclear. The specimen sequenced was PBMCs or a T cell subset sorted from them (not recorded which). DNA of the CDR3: TGTGCCAGTAGTATAGGGGTAACCTCTGGAAACACCATATATTTT. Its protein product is CASSIGVTSGNTIYF.